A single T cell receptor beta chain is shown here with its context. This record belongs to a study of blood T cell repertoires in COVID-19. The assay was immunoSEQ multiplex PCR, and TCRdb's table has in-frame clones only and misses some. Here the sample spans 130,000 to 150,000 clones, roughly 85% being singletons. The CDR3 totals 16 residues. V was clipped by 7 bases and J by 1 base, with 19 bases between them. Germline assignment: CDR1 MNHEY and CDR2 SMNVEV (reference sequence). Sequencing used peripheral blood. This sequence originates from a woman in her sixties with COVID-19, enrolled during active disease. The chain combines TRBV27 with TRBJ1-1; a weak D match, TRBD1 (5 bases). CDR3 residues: CASMGGRGWGNTEAFF. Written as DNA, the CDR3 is TGTGCCAGCATGGGGGGTCGGGGTTGGGGGAACACTGAAGCTTTCTTT.